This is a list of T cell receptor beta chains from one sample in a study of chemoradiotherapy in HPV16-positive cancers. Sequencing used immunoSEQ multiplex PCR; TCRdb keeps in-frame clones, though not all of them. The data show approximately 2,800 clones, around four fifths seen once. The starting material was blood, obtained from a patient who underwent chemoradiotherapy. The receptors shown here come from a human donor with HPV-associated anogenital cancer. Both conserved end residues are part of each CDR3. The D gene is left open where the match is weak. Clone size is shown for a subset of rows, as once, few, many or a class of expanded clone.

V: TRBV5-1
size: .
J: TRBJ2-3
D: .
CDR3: CASSLASTDTQYF
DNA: TGCGCCAGCAGCTTGGCTAGCACAGATACGCAGTATTTT

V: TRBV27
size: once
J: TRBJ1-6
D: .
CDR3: CASSPGQYNSPLHF
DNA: TGTGCCAGCAGCCCGGGACAATATAATTCACCCCTCCACTTT

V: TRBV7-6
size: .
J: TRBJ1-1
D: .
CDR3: CASSTTFRDTGSMNTEAFF
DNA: TGTGCCAGCAGCACAACCTTCCGGGACACAGGATCTATGAACACTGAAGCTTTCTTT

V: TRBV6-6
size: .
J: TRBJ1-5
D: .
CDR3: CASSPEAGVNQPQHF
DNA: TGTGCCAGCAGCCCTGAGGCAGGGGTGAATCAGCCCCAGCATTTT

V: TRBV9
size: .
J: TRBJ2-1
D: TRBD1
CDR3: CASSSDRGRLPYNEQFF
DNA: TGTGCCAGCAGCTCGGACAGGGGGCGCTTACCCTACAATGAGCAGTTCTTC

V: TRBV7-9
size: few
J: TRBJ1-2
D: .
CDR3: CASSGGISGYTF
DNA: TGTGCCAGCAGCGGGGGGATCTCCGGCTACACCTTC

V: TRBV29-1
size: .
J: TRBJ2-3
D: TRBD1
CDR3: CSVYGDRGSTDTQYF
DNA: TGCAGCGTTTATGGGGACAGGGGGAGCACAGATACGCAGTATTTT

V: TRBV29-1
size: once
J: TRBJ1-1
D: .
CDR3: CSVDRRDTEAFF
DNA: TGCAGCGTTGATCGGAGGGACACTGAAGCTTTCTTT

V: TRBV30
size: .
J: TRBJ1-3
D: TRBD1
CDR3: CAWRTGSFGNTIYF
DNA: TGTGCCTGGAGGACAGGGAGTTTTGGAAACACCATATATTTT

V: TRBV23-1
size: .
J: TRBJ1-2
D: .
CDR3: CASNPGGGYTF
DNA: TGCGCCAGCAACCCCGGGGGTGGCTACACCTTC

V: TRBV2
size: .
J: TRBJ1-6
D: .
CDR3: CASSLGDSPLHF
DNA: TGTGCCAGCAGTTTAGGGGATTCACCCCTCCACTTT

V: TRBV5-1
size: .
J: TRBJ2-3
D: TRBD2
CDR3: CASSLGLAGAARDTQYF
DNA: TGCGCCAGCAGCTTGGGCCTAGCGGGGGCCGCCAGAGATACGCAGTATTTT

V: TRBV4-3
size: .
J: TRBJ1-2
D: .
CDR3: CASARDTSNYGYTF
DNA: TGCGCCAGCGCTCGGGACACTTCTAACTATGGCTACACCTTC

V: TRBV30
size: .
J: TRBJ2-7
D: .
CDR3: CAWSGQNYEQYF
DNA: TGTGCCTGGAGTGGACAGAACTACGAGCAGTACTTC

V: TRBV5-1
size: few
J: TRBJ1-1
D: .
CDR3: CASSLGGAAEAFF
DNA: TGCGCCAGCAGCTTGGGGGGAGCAGCTGAAGCTTTCTTT

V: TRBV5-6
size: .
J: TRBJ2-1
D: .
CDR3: CASSRDTSSYNEQFF
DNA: TGTGCCAGCAGTAGGGACACGAGCTCCTACAATGAGCAGTTCTTC

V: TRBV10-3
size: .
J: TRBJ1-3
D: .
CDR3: CATGGSSGNTIYF
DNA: TGTGCCACCGGCGGGAGCTCTGGAAACACCATATATTTT

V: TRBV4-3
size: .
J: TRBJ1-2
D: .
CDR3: CASSQESGVYGYTF
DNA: TGCGCCAGCAGCCAAGAGTCAGGGGTTTATGGCTACACCTTC

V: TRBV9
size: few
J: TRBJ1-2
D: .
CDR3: CASSGSNRDGYTF
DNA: TGTGCCAGCAGCGGATCAAACAGGGATGGCTACACCTTC

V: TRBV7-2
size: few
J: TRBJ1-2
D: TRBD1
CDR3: CASSRDSYYGYTF
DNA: TGTGCCAGCAGCCGGGACAGCTACTATGGCTACACCTTC

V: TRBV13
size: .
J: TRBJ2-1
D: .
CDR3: CASSLLGEEAYNEQFF
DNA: TGTGCCAGCAGCTTACTGGGGGAGGAGGCCTACAATGAGCAGTTCTTC

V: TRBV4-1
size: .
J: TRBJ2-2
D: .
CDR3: CASSQEVTANTGELFF
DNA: TGCGCCAGCAGCCAAGAGGTGACGGCGAACACCGGGGAGCTGTTTTTT

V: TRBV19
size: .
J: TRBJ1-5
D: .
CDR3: CASRMTGSNQPQHF
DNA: TGTGCCAGTAGGATGACAGGCAGCAATCAGCCCCAGCATTTT

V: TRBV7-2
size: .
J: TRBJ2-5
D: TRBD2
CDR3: CASSLTSGQETQYF
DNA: TGTGCCAGCAGCCTAACTAGCGGCCAAGAGACCCAGTACTTC

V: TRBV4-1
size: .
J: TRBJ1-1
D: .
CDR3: CASSQDPMNTEAFF
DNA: TGCGCCAGCAGCCAAGACCCGATGAACACTGAAGCTTTCTTT

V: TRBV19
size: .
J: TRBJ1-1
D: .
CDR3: CASSMYSSNTEAFF
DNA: TGTGCCAGTAGTATGTACAGTTCGAACACTGAAGCTTTCTTT

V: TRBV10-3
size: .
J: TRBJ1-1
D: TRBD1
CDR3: CAIRPDRGDTEAFF
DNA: TGTGCCATCAGACCAGACAGGGGAGACACTGAAGCTTTCTTT

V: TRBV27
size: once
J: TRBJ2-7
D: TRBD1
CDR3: CASSLAFVAQGAYEQYF
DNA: TGTGCCAGCAGTTTAGCTTTCGTGGCACAGGGGGCCTACGAGCAGTACTTC